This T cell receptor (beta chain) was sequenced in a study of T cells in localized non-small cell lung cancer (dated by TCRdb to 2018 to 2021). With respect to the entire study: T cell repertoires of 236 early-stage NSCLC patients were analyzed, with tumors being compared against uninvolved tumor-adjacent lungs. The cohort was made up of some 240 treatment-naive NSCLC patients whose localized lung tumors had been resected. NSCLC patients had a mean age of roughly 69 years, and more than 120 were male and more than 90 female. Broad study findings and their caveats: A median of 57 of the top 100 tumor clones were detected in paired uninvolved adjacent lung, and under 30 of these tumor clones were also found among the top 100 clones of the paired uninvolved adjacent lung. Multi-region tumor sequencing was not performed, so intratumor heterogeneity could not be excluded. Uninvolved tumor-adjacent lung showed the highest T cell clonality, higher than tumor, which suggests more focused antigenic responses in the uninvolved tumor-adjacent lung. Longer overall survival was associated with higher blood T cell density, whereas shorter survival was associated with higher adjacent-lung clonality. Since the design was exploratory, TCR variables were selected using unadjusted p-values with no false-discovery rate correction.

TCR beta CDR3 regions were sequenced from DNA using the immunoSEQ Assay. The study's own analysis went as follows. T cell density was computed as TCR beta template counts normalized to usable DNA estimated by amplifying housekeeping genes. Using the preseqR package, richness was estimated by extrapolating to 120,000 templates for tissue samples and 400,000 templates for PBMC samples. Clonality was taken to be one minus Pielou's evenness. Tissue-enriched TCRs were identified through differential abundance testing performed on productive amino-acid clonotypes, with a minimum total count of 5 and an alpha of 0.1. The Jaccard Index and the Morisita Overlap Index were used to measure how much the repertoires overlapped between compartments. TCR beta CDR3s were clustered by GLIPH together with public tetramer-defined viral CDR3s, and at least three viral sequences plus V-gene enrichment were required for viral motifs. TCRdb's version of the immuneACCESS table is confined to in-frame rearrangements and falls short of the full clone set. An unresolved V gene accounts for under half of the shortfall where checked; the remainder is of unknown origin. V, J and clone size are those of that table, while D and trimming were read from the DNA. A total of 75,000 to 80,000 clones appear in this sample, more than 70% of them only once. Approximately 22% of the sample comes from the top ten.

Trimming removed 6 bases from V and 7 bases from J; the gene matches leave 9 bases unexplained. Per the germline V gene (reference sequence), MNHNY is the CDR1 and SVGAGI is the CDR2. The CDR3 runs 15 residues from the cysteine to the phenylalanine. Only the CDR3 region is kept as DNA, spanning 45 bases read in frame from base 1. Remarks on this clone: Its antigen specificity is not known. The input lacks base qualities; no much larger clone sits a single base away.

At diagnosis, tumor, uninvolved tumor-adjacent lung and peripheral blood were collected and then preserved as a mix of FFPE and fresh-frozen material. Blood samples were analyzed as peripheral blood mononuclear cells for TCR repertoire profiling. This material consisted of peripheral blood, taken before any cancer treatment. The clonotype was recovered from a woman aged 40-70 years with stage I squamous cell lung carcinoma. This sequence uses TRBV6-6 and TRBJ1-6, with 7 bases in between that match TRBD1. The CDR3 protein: CASRPPGQRNSPLHF. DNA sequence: TGTGCCAGCAGGCCCCCGGGACAGCGGAATTCACCCCTCCACTTT.